This T cell receptor beta chain is drawn from a study of CD8+ T cells in alopecia areata. This clone was recorded only once. Its antigen is still unknown. Sample treatment: oral pan-JAK inhibitor, 5-10 mg twice daily. Peripheral blood and lesional scalp punch biopsies were taken from alopecia areata patients. Whole-study results and caveats: Uncertainty about whether baseline CD8+ expansion is linked to response remains, with one nonresponder. Compared with normal scalp, lesional scalp had higher clonality and more expanded CD8+ clones. Amid tofacitinib therapy, many expanded lesional clones stayed present in scalp and blood.

CDR3 length equals 17 residues. V was cut by 4 bases and J by 2 bases, with 19 bases left in between. CDR1 and CDR2 from the germline V gene are SGHRS and YFSETQ. TCR sequencing used cDNA made by reverse transcription of extracted RNA. Assay: immunoSEQ multiplex PCR; the TCRdb copy retains only in-frame clones and omits some. There are about 190,000 clones in the sample; more than 55% occur only once, and roughly 1.3% lies in the top ten. The chain recombines TRBV5-1 with TRBJ2-1; no clear D. The specimen was CD4+ T cells sorted from blood, collected at approximately week 49, from a patient treated with tofacitinib. The receptor's source is a human donor with alopecia areata. The CDR3 sequence is CASSLGRTPSTYNEQFF. CDR3 nucleotides: TGCGCCAGCAGCCTTGGACGGACGCCCTCCACCTACAATGAGCAGTTCTTC.